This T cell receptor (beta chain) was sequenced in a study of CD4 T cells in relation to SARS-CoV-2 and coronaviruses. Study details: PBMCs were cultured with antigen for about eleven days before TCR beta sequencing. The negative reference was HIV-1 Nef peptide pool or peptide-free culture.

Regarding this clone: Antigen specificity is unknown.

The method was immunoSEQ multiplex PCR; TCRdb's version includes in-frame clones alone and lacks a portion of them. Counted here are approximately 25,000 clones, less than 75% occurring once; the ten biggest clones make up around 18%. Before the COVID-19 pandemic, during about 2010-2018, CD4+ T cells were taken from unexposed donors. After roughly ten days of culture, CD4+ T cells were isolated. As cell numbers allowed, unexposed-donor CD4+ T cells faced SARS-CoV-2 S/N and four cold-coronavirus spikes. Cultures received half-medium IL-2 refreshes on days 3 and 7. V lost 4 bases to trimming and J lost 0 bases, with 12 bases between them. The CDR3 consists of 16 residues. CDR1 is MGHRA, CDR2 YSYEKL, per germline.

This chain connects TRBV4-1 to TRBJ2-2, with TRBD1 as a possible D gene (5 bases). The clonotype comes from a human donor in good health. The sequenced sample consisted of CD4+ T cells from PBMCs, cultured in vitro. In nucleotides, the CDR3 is TGCGCCAGCAGCCGGATTTGGACAACGAACACCGGGGAGCTGTTTTTT. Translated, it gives CASSRIWTTNTGELFF.